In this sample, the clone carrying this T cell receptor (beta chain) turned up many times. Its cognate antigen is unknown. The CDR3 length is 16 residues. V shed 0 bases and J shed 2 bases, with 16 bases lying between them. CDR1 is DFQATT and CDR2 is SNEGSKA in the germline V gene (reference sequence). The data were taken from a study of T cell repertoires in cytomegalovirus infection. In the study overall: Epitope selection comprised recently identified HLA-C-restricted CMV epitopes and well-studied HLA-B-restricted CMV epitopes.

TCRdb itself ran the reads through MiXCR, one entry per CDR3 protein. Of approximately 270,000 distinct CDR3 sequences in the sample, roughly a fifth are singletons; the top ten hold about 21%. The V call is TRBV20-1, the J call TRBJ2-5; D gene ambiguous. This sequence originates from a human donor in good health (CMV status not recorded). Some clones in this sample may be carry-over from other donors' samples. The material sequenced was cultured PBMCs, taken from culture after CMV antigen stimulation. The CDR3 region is CSARDGRRVSQETQYF. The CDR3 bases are TGCAGTGCTAGAGATGGTCGACGGGTCTCACAAGAGACCCAGTACTTC.